A single sample gave rise to the 30 T cell receptor beta chains below, sequenced in a study of CD8 T cells in ankylosing spondylitis. Overall study findings and caveats: Made up of roughly 8 highly homologous variants, a TCR beta motif appeared characteristic of ankylosing spondylitis blood.

TCRdb fed the 5' RACE reads into MiXCR, producing one record per CDR3 protein. In the table there are over 600,000 distinct CDR3 sequences, around 17% of which are singletons. No cognate antigen is known for these TCRs. Sequencing used blood, either unsorted or a sorted T cell fraction (not recorded which). These receptors all come from a male donor with ankylosing spondylitis.

This clonotype turned up a few times. This chain links TRBV6-5 with TRBJ2-1; TRBD2 matches 8 bases. V shed 2 bases, J shed 9 bases, and the junction held 6 bases outside the gene matches. The CDR3 has 14 residues. Germline V lookup: CDR1 MNHEY, CDR2 SVGAGI. In nucleotides, the CDR3 is TGTGCCAGCAGTTACCCGGGACTAGTTGGTGAGCAGTTCTTC. Amino acids: CASSYPGLVGEQFF.

This clonotype was recorded a few times. CDR3 residues: CSVDTPGTDTQYF. In nucleotides, the CDR3 is TGCAGCGTTGATACGCCTGGCACAGATACGCAGTATTTT. The V and J genes are TRBV29-1 and TRBJ2-3; D remains unclear. CDR1 SQVTM and CDR2 ANQGSEA come from the germline V gene. This CDR3 region has 13 residues. Trimming removed 3 bases from V and 1 base from J, with 8 bases in between.

This clonotype was recorded at least ten times. The V gene is TRBV20-1, the J gene TRBJ1-4; 7 bases are shared with TRBD1. The V and J ends lost 0 bases and 7 bases, in that order; junction bases with no gene match: 8. This CDR3 has 15 residues. CDR1 and CDR2 from the germline V gene are DFQATT and SNEGSKA (reference sequence). This chain's CDR3 is CSARDQGGGGEKLFF. The DNA for the CDR3 is TGCAGTGCTAGAGATCAGGGGGGCGGCGGTGAAAAACTGTTTTTT.

The CDR3 DNA reads TGTGCCAGCAGCCAAGGAAGTCCGGGGGCCACTGAAGCTTTCTTT. Translation gives CASSQGSPGATEAFF. V usage is TRBV3-1 and J usage is TRBJ1-1; tentatively, D is TRBD1 (6 bases). The CDR3 loop spans 15 amino acids. CDR1 and CDR2 from the germline V gene are LGHDT and YNNKEL (reference sequence). Trimming took 1 base from V and 4 from J, leaving 13 bases between them.

The V gene is TRBV7-9, the J gene TRBJ2-3; D perhaps matches TRBD1 (6 bases). The CDR3 spans 15 residues. The V end lost 3 bases, the J end lost 0 bases, and 10 bases lay between the germline ends. Germline CDR1 is SEHNR and CDR2 is FQNEAQ (reference sequence). Here the CDR3 DNA reads TGTGCCAGCAGCTTCGTCGACAGGAGCACAGATACGCAGTATTTT. As protein: CASSFVDRSTDTQYF.

This clonotype was counted ten times or more. This chain connects TRBV28 to TRBJ1-1, with D possibly being TRBD1 (6 bases). V lost 3 bases and J 3 bases, leaving 8 bases between the germline ends. The CDR3 loop spans 13 amino acids. Germline V lookup: CDR1 MDHEN, CDR2 SYDVKM. The CDR3 is CASSLDSYTEAFF. CDR3 in DNA: TGTGCCAGCAGTTTGGACAGCTACACTGAAGCTTTCTTT.

The genes are TRBV6-5 and TRBJ2-7; 10 bases line up with TRBD2. Germline CDR1 reads MNHEY; CDR2 reads SVGAGI. The CDR3 has 15 residues. With V trimmed by 2 bases and J by 0 bases, 1 base remained unmatched. CDR3 coding DNA: TGTGCCAGCAGTTACGTAGCGGGGGGCTCCTACGAGCAGTACTTC. Its translation: CASSYVAGGSYEQYF.

This clonotype has more than one count but fewer than ten. The rearrangement links TRBV10-3 to TRBJ2-1; D is unresolved. The CDR3 covers 16 residues. V dropped 3 bases and J dropped 2 bases, with 14 bases sitting between them. Germline V gives CDR1 ENHRY, CDR2 SYGVKD. The CDR3 nucleotides are TGTGCCATCAGTGATTTCGGGCTTGACCCCTACAATGAGCAGTTCTTC. Translating it yields CAISDFGLDPYNEQFF.

In its sample, this clonotype was seen a few times. CDR3 bases: TGCGCCAGCAGCTCGGGAGGGGACAGGAATCAGCCCCAGCATTTT. Protein: CASSSGGDRNQPQHF. This chain uses TRBV5-1 with TRBJ1-5; 8 nucleotides match TRBD1. CDR1 SGHRS and CDR2 YFSETQ come from the germline V gene. The CDR3 has 15 amino acids. V lost 3 bases to trimming and J lost 4 bases; unmatched junction nucleotides: 6.

The CDR3 DNA reads TGCGCCAGCAGCTTGGACCGAACTCTCACAGATACGCAGTATTTT. Amino acids: CASSLDRTLTDTQYF. This chain connects TRBV5-1 to TRBJ2-3; D gene ambiguous. The V and J ends lost 0 bases and 2 bases respectively, with 10 bases between them. The germline gives CDR1 SGHRS, CDR2 YFSETQ. The CDR3 has 15 amino acids.

This clonotype has only a few counts. The V call is TRBV29-1, the J call TRBJ2-2; a possible D gene is TRBD1 (8 bases). V lost 6 bases to trimming and J lost 1 base, with 27 bases between them. Per germline, CDR1 SQVTM and CDR2 ANQGSEA. The CDR3 extends over 19 amino acids. The CDR3 loop reads CSVARQGTGGSRNTGELFF. The CDR3, as DNA: TGCAGCGTGGCCCGACAGGGGACTGGCGGGAGCCGGAACACCGGGGAGCTGTTTTTT.

This clonotype was counted a few times. This chain links TRBV7-2 with TRBJ1-1, with 7 bases that match TRBD1. With V trimmed by 5 bases and J by 0 bases, 12 bases remained unmatched. Germline lookup yields CDR1 SGHTA and CDR2 FQGNSA. The CDR3 consists of 17 residues. The CDR3 sequence is CASSHSRDSPMNTEAFF. CDR3 sequence (DNA): TGTGCCAGCAGCCATAGCCGGGACAGCCCAATGAACACTGAAGCTTTCTTT.

The J gene is TRBJ1-1, the V gene TRBV5-1; 8 bases are shared with TRBD1. Per germline, CDR1 SGHRS and CDR2 YFSETQ. The CDR3 sequence is 14 residues long. V gave up 2 bases and J gave up 6 bases; unmatched junction bases: 6. The chain's CDR3 is CASSLVTGAAEAFF. The DNA for the CDR3 is TGCGCCAGCAGCTTAGTGACAGGGGCCGCTGAAGCTTTCTTT.

The rearrangement joins TRBV5-1 to TRBJ1-1; D possibly corresponds to TRBD1 (5 bases). Per the germline V gene, CDR1 is SGHRS and CDR2 is YFSETQ. Trimming removed 0 bases at V and 0 bases at J, with 9 bases between. The CDR3 has 15 amino acids. The chain's CDR3 is CASSLDSGMNTEAFF. In nucleotides, the CDR3 is TGCGCCAGCAGCTTGGACTCAGGGATGAACACTGAAGCTTTCTTT.

About this clonotype: Because the CDR3's place on the DNA is in doubt, the DNA is left out and the CDR3 is given as listed by TCRdb. This sequence joins TRBV7-2 and TRBJ2-1; the D segment call TRBD1 is taken from the table without a DNA check. Ends included, the CDR3 has 15 residues. CDR1 is SGHTA, CDR2 FQGNSA, per germline. The CDR3 here is CASSLWTRGWNEQFF.

This clonotype was picked up a small number of times. V and J are TRBV7-3 and TRBJ2-3; TRBD2 matches 10 bases. Germline CDR1 and CDR2: SGHTA and FQGTGA. The CDR3 extends over 16 amino acids. V shed 3 bases, J shed 3 bases, and the junction held 6 bases outside the gene matches. CDR3 DNA: TGTGCCAGCAGCTTTCGAGCGGGGGGGCCGACAGATACGCAGTATTTT. Its translation: CASSFRAGGPTDTQYF.

This clonotype was counted only a few times. The chain combines TRBV2 with TRBJ2-5; no clear D gene. Germline V CDR1 and CDR2: SNHLY, FYNNEI. V was pared by 3 bases and J by 6 bases, with 8 bases between. The CDR3 spans 12 residues. This CDR3 is CASSESQKTQYF. CDR3 DNA sequence: TGTGCCAGCAGTGAGTCCCAGAAGACCCAGTACTTC.

The CDR3: CASSSTGGYGSQPQHF. CDR3 coding DNA: TGTGCCAGCAGTTCCACAGGGGGCTATGGAAGTCAGCCCCAGCATTTT. The chain combines TRBV6-5 with TRBJ1-5, with 9 nucleotides matching TRBD1. The CDR3 covers 16 residues. Germline CDR1 and CDR2: MNHEY and SVGAGI. After removal of 4 bases from V and 6 bases from J, the junction contained 10 bases not matched to a gene.

The chain has TRBV20-1 and TRBJ2-4, with 9 bases matching TRBD2. V was pared by 1 base and J by 1 base, with 2 bases of the junction left unmatched. The CDR3 loop spans 15 amino acids. The germline V gene has CDR1 DFQATT and CDR2 SNEGSKA (reference sequence). The CDR3 region has the DNA TGCAGTGCTAGAGGTGGACTAGCGGCCAAAAACATTCAGTACTTC. It specifies CSARGGLAAKNIQYF.

J is TRBJ2-7 and V is TRBV5-6, with a weak D call TRBD2 (6 bases). Germline V gives CDR1 SGHDT, CDR2 YYEEEE. The CDR3 loop spans 16 amino acids. Trimming stripped 0 bases from V and 4 bases from J, with 17 bases between. In nucleotides, the CDR3 is TGTGCCAGCAGCTTGGTGGTACAAGGAGGGCATTACGAGCAGTACTTC. Residues: CASSLVVQGGHYEQYF.

There are many counts of this clonotype. The V gene is TRBV29-1, the J gene TRBJ1-1; D call uncertain. The CDR3 sequence is 10 residues long. CDR1 and CDR2 from the germline V gene are SQVTM and ANQGSEA. V was cut by 7 bases and J by 1 base, with 4 bases left in between. CDR3 in amino acids: CSAGNTEAFF. In DNA, the CDR3 is TGCAGCGCAGGGAACACTGAAGCTTTCTTT. The full variable domain, with the rest looked up from reference TRBV29-1 and TRBJ1-1, is SAVISQKPSRDICQRGTSLTIQCQVDSQVTMMFWYRQQPGQSLTLIATANQGSEATYESGFVIDKFPISRPNLTFSTLTVSNMSPEDSSIYLCSAGNTEAFFGQGTRLTVV.

This clonotype occurred a few times. V and J are TRBV7-2 and TRBJ1-5; no firm D call. V was cut by 2 bases and J by 3 bases, with 11 bases left in between. Germline-derived CDR1 and CDR2 are SGHTA and FQGNSA. The CDR3 sequence is 15 residues long. The CDR3: CASSLTGIVNQPQHF. Here the CDR3 DNA reads TGTGCCAGCAGCTTAACGGGGATCGTCAATCAGCCCCAGCATTTT.

The chain combines TRBV5-6 with TRBJ2-5; the match to TRBD1 covers 7 bases. V lost 4 bases, J lost 5 bases, and 11 bases stayed unmatched. Germline-derived CDR1 and CDR2 are SGHDT and YYEEEE. There are 15 residues in the CDR3. The CDR3 DNA sequence: TGTGCCAGCAGCCCCAATAGGGGGCGCAGGGAGACCCAGTACTTC. Protein sequence: CASSPNRGRRETQYF.

In its sample, this clonotype was seen a few times. The rearrangement links TRBV9 to TRBJ2-5, with D perhaps TRBD2 (6 bases). The CDR3 is 14 residues long. In germline, CDR1 is SGDLS, CDR2 YYNGEE. Trimming pared 0 bases from V and 4 bases from J, leaving 10 bases between. The CDR3 coding sequence is TGTGCCAGCAGCGTAGGGACTACCTTAGAGACCCAGTACTTC. Translating gives CASSVGTTLETQYF.

A few counts support this clonotype. The chain employs TRBV29-1 and TRBJ1-1; a weak D match, TRBD1 (5 bases). Deletions cut 4 bases from V and 6 bases from J, with 15 bases between. CDR1 is SQVTM, CDR2 ANQGSEA, per germline. CDR3 length: 13 amino acids. Here the CDR3 DNA reads TGCAGCGTTGCAGTGGGGCCCGACCCTGAAGCTTTCTTT. This codes for CSVAVGPDPEAFF.

The DNA of the CDR3 is TGTGCCAGCAGCGTTTGGGGGGAGAACACCGGGGAGCTGTTTTTT. Translated, it gives CASSVWGENTGELFF. The chain joins TRBV9 to TRBJ2-2; the D gene is possibly TRBD2 (6 bases). CDR1 and CDR2 (germline): SGDLS, YYNGEE. The CDR3 is 15 residues long. Trimming took 2 bases from V and 1 from J, leaving 9 bases between them.

The CDR3 sequence: CASSLLEGAALHF. CDR3 nucleotide sequence: TGTGCCAGCAGCTTACTTGAGGGTGCGGCCCTCCACTTT. This chain connects TRBV7-9 to TRBJ1-6; D remains ambiguous. The CDR3 extends over 13 amino acids. The germline V and J ends were trimmed by 2 bases and 14 bases, with 13 bases remaining between them. Germline-derived CDR1 and CDR2 are SEHNR and FQNEAQ (reference sequence).

This chain connects TRBV5-1 to TRBJ2-7, with TRBD2 identical over 10 bases. The V gene end was trimmed by 2 bases and the J gene end by 5 bases; junction bases not matched to a gene: 10. CDR1 and CDR2 (germline): SGHRS, YFSETQ. CDR3 length equals 16 residues. The CDR3 DNA reads TGCGCCAGCAGCTTTGAGGCAGTAGCGGGAGGTCACGAGCAGTACTTC. It yields the protein CASSFEAVAGGHEQYF.

The chain joins TRBV6-1 to TRBJ2-2; the D gene could be TRBD1 or TRBD2 (5 bases each). Deletions cut 5 bases from V and 4 bases from J, with 17 bases between. The CDR3 has 16 amino acids. The germline CDR1 and CDR2 sequences are MNHNS and SASEGT. The DNA of the CDR3 is TGTGCCAGCAGTAATATGGGACCGTCCTTCACCGGGGAGCTGTTTTTT. This gives the protein CASSNMGPSFTGELFF.

The chain recombines TRBV14 with TRBJ2-7; weak D call: TRBD1 (5 bases). From germline, CDR1 is SGHDN and CDR2 FVKESK. This CDR3 is 15 amino acids long. The V gene lost 4 bases and the J gene lost 0 bases, with 13 bases spanning the gap. CDR3 nucleotides: TGTGCCAGCAGCCCGACAGCCCATATCTCCTACGAGCAGTACTTC. Its translation is CASSPTAHISYEQYF.